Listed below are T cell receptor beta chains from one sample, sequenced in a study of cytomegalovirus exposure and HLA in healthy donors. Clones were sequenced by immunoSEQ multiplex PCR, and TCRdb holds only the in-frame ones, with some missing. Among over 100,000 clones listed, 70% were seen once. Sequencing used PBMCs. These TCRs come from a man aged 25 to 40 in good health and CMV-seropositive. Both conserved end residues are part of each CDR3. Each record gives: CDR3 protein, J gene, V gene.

CDR3: CASTTTPLYDRGPANQPQHF
J: TRBJ1-5
V: TRBV28

CDR3: CASRAGTGGNSPLHF
J: TRBJ1-6
V: TRBV9

CDR3: CSARQGRGYTF
J: TRBJ1-2
V: TRBV20-1

CDR3: CSVEGYRQGGNTEAFF
J: TRBJ1-1
V: TRBV29-1

CDR3: CASSPELWGYTF
J: TRBJ1-2
V: TRBV13

CDR3: CAWSGQGGEKLFF
J: TRBJ1-4
V: TRBV30

CDR3: CASTPGRQRGTEAFF
J: TRBJ1-1
V: TRBV6-1

CDR3: CASSLASTGGQETQYF
J: TRBJ2-5
V: TRBV7-2

CDR3: CASSWGLSWYEQYF
J: TRBJ2-7
V: TRBV6-1

CDR3: CASSMRDRGRSPLHF
J: TRBJ1-6
V: TRBV19

CDR3: CASSFPRGPQHF
J: TRBJ1-5
V: TRBV27

CDR3: CASTPTGVQETQYF
J: TRBJ2-5
V: TRBV5-8

CDR3: CASSYGTSGRGDTQYF
J: TRBJ2-3
V: TRBV7-3

CDR3: CASSIEDRQETQYF
J: TRBJ2-5
V: TRBV19

CDR3: CASSEQGNTEAFF
J: TRBJ1-1
V: TRBV2

CDR3: CASTELASPEDEQFF
J: TRBJ2-1
V: TRBV5-1

CDR3: CASSHQVPGELFF
J: TRBJ2-2
V: TRBV6-1

CDR3: CASSLTAPTGPYGYTF
J: TRBJ1-2
V: TRBV27

CDR3: CASTYQETQYF
J: TRBJ2-5
V: TRBV6-5

CDR3: CASSQEITGILGYTF
J: TRBJ1-2
V: TRBV4-1

CDR3: CSVTAGGPGDTQYF
J: TRBJ2-3
V: TRBV29-1

CDR3: CASSPQGGREKLFF
J: TRBJ1-4
V: TRBV5-1

CDR3: CASSKGHHSGNTIYF
J: TRBJ1-3
V: TRBV28

CDR3: CASSPLQFRKNTIYF
J: TRBJ1-3
V: TRBV18

CDR3: CASSPTGIYNEQFF
J: TRBJ2-1
V: TRBV5-6

CDR3: CAWTQGRGPYGYTF
J: TRBJ1-2
V: TRBV30

CDR3: CASSLRGTGNEKLFF
J: TRBJ1-4
V: TRBV19

CDR3: CASSIERGSNSPLHF
J: TRBJ1-6
V: TRBV19

CDR3: CASSFGHTTGTEAFF
J: TRBJ1-1
V: TRBV5-4

CDR3: CASNEDRVVDTQYF
J: TRBJ2-3
V: TRBV9

CDR3: CASSVLADGTDTQYF
J: TRBJ2-3
V: TRBV9

CDR3: CASSPGGIGELFF
J: TRBJ2-2
V: TRBV28

CDR3: CASSSRTGDQPQHF
J: TRBJ1-5
V: TRBV7-2

CDR3: CASSVRGEDTEAFF
J: TRBJ1-1
V: TRBV7-2

CDR3: CASGGWNTEAFF
J: TRBJ1-1
V: TRBV4-1

CDR3: CASSPGQGLSQPQHF
J: TRBJ1-5
V: TRBV28

CDR3: CASSRIQGAWGYTF
J: TRBJ1-2
V: TRBV5-6

CDR3: CASSPLGQNQETQYF
J: TRBJ2-5
V: TRBV5-4

CDR3: CSASSKGAIQETQYF
J: TRBJ2-5
V: TRBV29-1

CDR3: CTSVSGDSSGANVLTF
J: TRBJ2-6
V: TRBV28

CDR3: CASSALAGATTEQYF
J: TRBJ2-7
V: TRBV11-2

CDR3: CASSSGTAGNTIYF
J: TRBJ1-3
V: TRBV7-3

CDR3: CASSRRGQRPYEQYF
J: TRBJ2-7
V: TRBV6-4

CDR3: CASSYTAGSVGNTIYF
J: TRBJ1-3
V: TRBV6-5

CDR3: CASSDPRQGGWKVTNEKLFF
J: TRBJ1-4
V: TRBV6-4

CDR3: CASSFDSFGRNEQFF
J: TRBJ2-1
V: TRBV5-4

CDR3: CASSLLSTSGGDEQFF
J: TRBJ2-1
V: TRBV5-1

CDR3: CASSLGLFEAFF
J: TRBJ1-1
V: TRBV28

CDR3: CASSVAGIGGANTGELFF
J: TRBJ2-2
V: TRBV9

CDR3: CASSPRRTANTEAFF
J: TRBJ1-1
V: TRBV7-8

CDR3: CASTDAANYGYTF
J: TRBJ1-2
V: TRBV5-1